This TCR beta chain was sequenced for a study of Graves' ophthalmopathy and Graves' hyperthyroidism. This clonotype was seen many times. Its specificity is not known. RNA transcripts yielded amplified TCR beta CDR3 regions. Scientists carried out first-round RT-PCR using HTBI primers and then a second-round multiplex PCR. Via MiXCR, TCRdb re-called the multiplex PCR reads, giving one row per CDR3 protein. The sample consists of roughly 480,000 distinct CDR3 sequences, under 15% of them appearing once. From fresh peripheral blood, over 9 ml in volume, the PBMCs were obtained. Germline V gives CDR1 SGHTA, CDR2 FQGNSA. This CDR3 is 14 amino acids long. V lost 4 bases and J lost 7, with 16 bases in between. Points from the study as a whole: Most thyroid clonotypes expanded beyond 0.001 frequency were also found in blood.

The J gene is TRBJ1-1, the V gene TRBV7-2; D is unresolved. The sequence derives from a woman aged 25 to 39 with Graves' ophthalmopathy. Input material: blood. For the CDR3, the DNA is TGTGCCAGCAGCTCATTGGGTCAGTTTTTTGAAGCTTTCTTT. It is translated as CASSSLGQFFEAFF. The full variable domain, rest sourced from reference TRBV7-2 and TRBJ1-1, is GAGVSQSPSNKVTEKGKDVELRCDPISGHTALYWYRQSLGQGLEFLIYFQGNSAPDKSGLPSDRFSAERTGGSVSTLTIQRTQQEDSAVYLCASSSLGQFFEAFFGQGTRLTVV.